The 14 T cell receptor beta chains reported below all come from one sample, sequenced in a study of T cells in Graves' hyperthyroidism and ophthalmopathy. RNA transcripts provided the source from which TCR beta CDR3 regions were amplified. Primed by the HTBI set, a first-round RT-PCR was run on the TCR CDR3. TCRdb redid the calling of the multiplex PCR reads with MiXCR, one entry per CDR3 protein. The table has approximately 870,000 distinct CDR3 sequences, roughly 37% seen once. The sequenced sample consisted of blood. The receptor source for this set is a man aged 18 to 29 with Graves' hyperthyroidism.

This clonotype came up a few times. The rearrangement joins TRBV14 to TRBJ1-5, with D maybe TRBD1 (5 bases). The CDR3 is 16 residues long. V lost 0 bases, J lost 0 bases, and 9 bases lay in between. CDR1 and CDR2 (germline): SGHDN, FVKESK. CDR3 nucleotides: TGTGCCAGCAGCCAAGACCCAGGGAGTAGCAATCAGCCCCAGCATTTT. It encodes CASSQDPGSSNQPQHF.

This clonotype was seen a handful of times. The V call is TRBV12-3 or TRBV12-4, the J call TRBJ2-2; D gene uncertain. Trimming stripped 2 bases from V and 6 bases from J, with 7 bases between. CDR3 length: 13 amino acids. This chain's CDR3 is CASSLNGPGELFF. The DNA of the CDR3 is TGTGCCAGCAGTTTAAACGGTCCCGGGGAGCTGTTTTTT.

Many counts were recorded for this clonotype. The chain uses TRBV10-1 and TRBJ2-5, with a tentative D call TRBD2 (7 bases). The V and J ends lost 2 bases and 1 base respectively, with 8 bases between them. The CDR3 consists of 14 residues. Looked up from germline, CDR1 is WNHNN and CDR2 is SYGVQD (reference sequence). CDR3 sequence reads: CASSERGAQETQYF. CDR3 DNA: TGCGCCAGCAGTGAGCGGGGGGCCCAAGAGACCCAGTACTTC.

The chain employs TRBV2 and TRBJ1-1; a weak D match, TRBD1 (5 bases). This CDR3 contains 12 residues. Germline CDR1 is SNHLY and CDR2 is FYNNEI. CDR3 amino acids: CVTGTANTEAFF. The CDR3 nucleotides are TGTGTTACCGGGACGGCGAACACTGAAGCTTTCTTT. Combining the CDR3 with reference TRBV2 and TRBJ1-1 gives the whole variable domain EPEVTQTPSHQVTQMGQEVILRCVPISNHLYFYWYRQILGQKVEFLVSFYNNEISEKSEIFDDQFSVERPDGSNFTLKIRSTKLEDSAMYFCVTGTANTEAFFGQGTRLTVV.

The chain joins TRBV7-2 to TRBJ2-7; 9 bases map to TRBD1. V lost 4 bases and J lost 3; bases outside the gene matches: 7. CDR1 and CDR2 from the germline V gene are SGHTA and FQGNSA. This CDR3 has 15 amino acids. DNA for the CDR3: TGTGCCAGCAGCTCGCTCCGGGACAGGGACTACGAGCAGTACTTC. The encoded protein is CASSSLRDRDYEQYF.

Concerning this clonotype itself: This may be a read error: a much more frequent sequence differs by one nucleotide. It is likely a read error, because the conserved phenylalanine at the end of the CDR3 is missing. The chain recombines TRBV10-3 with TRBJ1-1; D call uncertain. The CDR3 totals 12 residues. Trimming left V 2 bases short and J 7 bases short, with 8 bases between. Germline values: CDR1 ENHRY, CDR2 SYGVKD. CDR3 amino acids: CAISEGTVEAFS. CDR3 in DNA: TGTGCCATCAGTGAGGGAACGGTTGAAGCTTTCTCT.

This clonotype has at least ten counts. The chain couples TRBV15 to TRBJ2-2, with D hard to call. Trimming took off 2 bases at V and 0 bases at J, with 10 bases between the two ends. CDR3 length equals 16 residues. In germline, CDR1 is LNHNV, CDR2 YYDKDF (reference sequence). This CDR3 reads CATSRRRAANTGELFF. The CDR3 DNA reads as TGTGCCACCAGCAGACGCCGGGCCGCGAACACCGGGGAGCTGTTTTTT.

V and J are TRBV29-1 and TRBJ2-2, with a possible D match to TRBD2 (6 bases). CDR1 is SQVTM and CDR2 is ANQGSEA in the germline V gene. The CDR3 runs 16 residues. V gave up 1 base and J gave up 0 bases, with 12 bases separating them. The CDR3 DNA follows: TGCAGCGTTGAAGGGGTCGGGGGTCCGAACACCGGGGAGCTGTTTTTT. This encodes CSVEGVGGPNTGELFF.

V gene TRBV29-1 combines with J gene TRBJ1-2; TRBD1 aligns across 9 bases. Trimming cost V 3 bases and J 2 bases; bases outside gene matches: 4. CDR1 and CDR2 (germline): SQVTM, ANQGSEA. The CDR3 spans 14 residues. CDR3 coding DNA: TGCAGCGTTGAGGGGGACAGGGCGAACTATGGCTACACCTTC. Residues: CSVEGDRANYGYTF.

This chain joins TRBV5-6 and TRBJ2-6; D is possibly TRBD1 (5 bases). V lost 0 bases and J 3 bases, leaving 10 bases between the germline ends. This CDR3 has 16 amino acids. Germline assignment: CDR1 SGHDT and CDR2 YYEEEE. The CDR3 loop is CASSLAGSGGANVLTF. CDR3 nucleotides: TGTGCCAGCAGCTTGGCAGGGTCTGGTGGGGCCAACGTCCTGACTTTC.

This clonotype was picked up a small number of times. This chain joins TRBV12-3 or TRBV12-4 and TRBJ2-5; TRBD2 matches 13 bases. The CDR3 totals 14 residues. V dropped 3 bases and J dropped 9; count of bases not matched to a gene: 4. The CDR3 sequence is CASSLGLAGWAQYF. The CDR3 DNA reads TGTGCCAGCAGTTTGGGACTAGCGGGATGGGCCCAGTACTTC.

The chain recombines TRBV19 with TRBJ1-5, with D uncertain. The CDR3 consists of 14 residues. The V end was cut by 5 bases, the J end by 6 bases, with 14 bases between. CDR1 is LNHDA, CDR2 SQIVND, per germline (reference sequence). The CDR3 spells CASSYSVFGQPQHF. In DNA, the CDR3 is TGTGCCAGTAGTTACAGCGTTTTCGGTCAGCCCCAGCATTTT.

V gene TRBV4-2 combines with J gene TRBJ2-5; 7 bases map to TRBD2. Germline V gives CDR1 LGHNA, CDR2 YNFKEQ. The CDR3 loop spans 14 amino acids. Trimming cost V 8 bases and J 5 bases; bases outside gene matches: 11. In DNA, the CDR3 is TGTGCCAGCGGCGAAGCGGGGCGGGGGGAGACCCAGTACTTC. This sequence encodes CASGEAGRGETQYF.

V usage is TRBV12-3 or TRBV12-4 and J usage is TRBJ1-1; 8 bases map to TRBD1. This CDR3 is 12 amino acids long. The V gene end was trimmed by 4 bases and the J gene end by 8 bases; junction bases not matched to a gene: 3. CDR3 sequence reads: CASSYRTGEAFF. CDR3 in DNA: TGTGCCAGCAGTTACCGGACAGGGGAAGCTTTCTTT.